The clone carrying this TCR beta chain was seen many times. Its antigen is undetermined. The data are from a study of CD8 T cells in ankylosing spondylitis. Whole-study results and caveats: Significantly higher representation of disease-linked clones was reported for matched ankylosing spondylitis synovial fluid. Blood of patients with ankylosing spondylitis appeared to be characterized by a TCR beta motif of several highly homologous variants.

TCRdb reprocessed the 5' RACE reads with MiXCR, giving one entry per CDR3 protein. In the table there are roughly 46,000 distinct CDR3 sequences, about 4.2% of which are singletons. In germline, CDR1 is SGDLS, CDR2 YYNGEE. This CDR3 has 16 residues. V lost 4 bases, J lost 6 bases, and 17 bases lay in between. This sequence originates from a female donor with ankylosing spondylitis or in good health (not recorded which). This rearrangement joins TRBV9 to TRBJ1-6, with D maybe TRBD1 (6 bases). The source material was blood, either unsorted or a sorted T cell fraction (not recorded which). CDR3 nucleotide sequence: TGTGCCAGCAGCATAGGCGACAGGTTGGGTAATTCACCCCTCCACTTT. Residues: CASSIGDRLGNSPLHF.